These 19 T cell receptor beta chains came from one sample sequenced in a study of T cells in Graves' hyperthyroidism and ophthalmopathy. TCR beta CDR3 region amplification was performed from RNA transcripts. HTBI primers were employed in a first-round RT-PCR of the TCR CDR3. From the multiplex PCR reads, TCRdb called clonotypes with MiXCR, one entry per CDR3 protein. The sample yields a few hundred thousand distinct CDR3 sequences, 15% to 20% seen once. Sequenced input: blood. These TCRs come from a woman aged 40 to 50 with Graves' ophthalmopathy.

This clonotype was observed at least ten times. V usage is TRBV5-1 and J usage is TRBJ2-5; D remains ambiguous. Trimming took 0 bases from V and 5 from J, leaving 11 bases between them. Germline CDR1 is SGHRS and CDR2 is YFSETQ. The CDR3 covers 14 residues. The CDR3 sequence: CASSLGLSGETQYF. The DNA of the CDR3 is TGCGCCAGCAGCTTGGGCCTTAGTGGGGAGACCCAGTACTTC.

The chain recombines TRBV2 with TRBJ2-7, with D perhaps matching TRBD1 (5 bases). The CDR3 loop spans 12 amino acids. Trimming removed 5 bases from V and 4 bases from J, with 9 bases in between. The germline gives CDR1 SNHLY, CDR2 FYNNEI. The CDR3 is CASSKGVYEQYF. DNA for the CDR3: TGTGCCAGCAGTAAAGGGGTTTACGAGCAGTACTTC. Full variable domain (outside the CDR3, taken from reference TRBV2 and TRBJ2-7): EPEVTQTPSHQVTQMGQEVILRCVPISNHLYFYWYRQILGQKVEFLVSFYNNEISEKSEIFDDQFSVERPDGSNFTLKIRSTKLEDSAMYFCASSKGVYEQYFGPGTRLTVT.

Many counts were recorded for this clonotype. J is TRBJ2-2 and V is TRBV5-1; D not resolved. Germline CDR1 is SGHRS and CDR2 is YFSETQ. This CDR3 has 15 amino acids. V was trimmed by 3 bases and J by 8 bases, leaving 17 bases between them. The CDR3 region is CASSSVGVLEGELFF. In DNA form, the CDR3 reads TGCGCCAGCAGCTCCGTCGGAGTTCTTGAAGGGGAGCTGTTTTTT.

The sample holds a few counts of this clonotype. This chain connects TRBV6-2 or TRBV6-3 to TRBJ1-3; no definite D call. V lost 4 bases and J lost 7, with 11 bases in between. The CDR3 runs 13 residues. Germline V gene sequence: CDR1 MNHEY, CDR2 SVGEGT. CDR3 sequence (DNA): TGTGCCAGCAGTTGGAGCCCCGGGAACACCATATATTTT. Its protein product is CASSWSPGNTIYF.

This clonotype was seen many times. This chain connects TRBV2 to TRBJ1-2; a weak D match, TRBD1 (5 bases). Germline V gives CDR1 SNHLY, CDR2 FYNNEI. Trimming took off 7 bases at V and 8 bases at J, with 20 bases between the two ends. The CDR3 length is 14 residues. The CDR3 here is CASTEREGLSGYTF. As DNA, the CDR3 is TGTGCCAGCACCGAAAGAGAGGGGCTATCCGGCTACACCTTC.

This clonotype was observed many times. The chain couples TRBV27 to TRBJ1-2; D not certain. The germline gives CDR1 MNHEY, CDR2 SMNVEV (reference sequence). Trimming took 4 bases from V and 0 from J, leaving 9 bases between them. There are 14 residues in the CDR3. The CDR3 DNA is TGTGCCAGCAGTTCCCGGGCAACTAACTATGGCTACACCTTC. Residues: CASSSRATNYGYTF.

There are many counts of this clonotype. The chain combines TRBV12-3 or TRBV12-4 with TRBJ2-4; 13 bases line up with TRBD2. Unmatched junction bases numbered 7, after V lost 5 bases and J lost 0 bases. CDR3 size: 18 residues. CDR3 DNA sequence: TGTGCCAGCAGTCCTCTGGGACTAGCGGGATCAGCCAAAAACATTCAGTACTTC. It specifies CASSPLGLAGSAKNIQYF.

This clonotype occurred a few times. The chain joins TRBV5-5 to TRBJ1-5; D unresolved. The CDR3 runs 16 residues. V lost 5 bases and J lost 7, with 22 bases in between. The V gene's germline CDR1 is SGHKS and CDR2 YYEKEE (reference sequence). CDR3 in amino acids: CASSSLPLRFQQPQHF. The CDR3 DNA follows: TGTGCCAGCAGTTCTCTACCCCTCCGATTCCAGCAGCCCCAGCATTTT. Based on the CDR3 plus reference TRBV5-5 and TRBJ1-5, the full variable domain is DAGVTQSPTHLIKTRGQQVTLRCSPISGHKSVSWYQQVLGQGPQFIFQYYEKEERGRGNFPDRFSARQFPNYSSELNVNALLLGDSALYLCASSSLPLRFQQPQHFGDGTRLSIL.

Many counts were recorded for this clonotype. The rearrangement links TRBV19 to TRBJ2-2; TRBD1 agrees at 9 bases. The junction had 7 bases not matched to a gene; V was cut back by 9 bases and J by 5 bases. The CDR3 spans 14 residues. Germline CDR1 and CDR2: LNHDA and SQIVND (reference sequence). The CDR3 DNA reads TGTGCCAGCGGCGTGGGACAGGGTACCGGGGAGCTGTTTTTT. Translation: CASGVGQGTGELFF.

This clonotype was recorded at least ten times. The chain employs TRBV28 and TRBJ1-3, with unresolved D. Germline CDR1 is MDHEN and CDR2 is SYDVKM. V lost 6 bases, J lost 1 base, and 10 bases lay in between. This CDR3 spans 14 amino acids. This CDR3 is CASSSGISGNTIYF. The CDR3 region has the DNA TGTGCCAGCAGCTCGGGGATTTCTGGAAACACCATATATTTT.

The gene calls are TRBV6-5 and TRBJ1-2, with 8 nucleotides matching TRBD1. Germline CDR1 is MNHEY and CDR2 is SVGAGI. The CDR3 extends over 15 amino acids. V dropped 6 bases and J dropped 0; count of bases not matched to a gene: 6. In nucleotides, the CDR3 is TGTGCCAGCAGCCACTCCAGGGGGCCTAACTATGGCTACACCTTC. Protein product: CASSHSRGPNYGYTF.

The table lists this clonotype with many counts. The chain employs TRBV6-5 and TRBJ2-5; the match to TRBD2 covers 7 bases. This CDR3 contains 15 residues. Per the germline V gene, CDR1 is MNHEY and CDR2 is SVGAGI. Germline trimming cut 2 bases from V and 3 bases from J; bases unmatched to any gene: 6. CDR3 DNA sequence: TGTGCCAGCAGTTACGGGGCGGGAGAAGAAGAGACCCAGTACTTC. This gives the protein CASSYGAGEEETQYF.

In this sample, this clonotype turned up many times. The chain links TRBV4-1 to TRBJ1-1, with D uncertain. The CDR3 spans 15 residues. The V end lost 0 bases, the J end lost 6 bases, and 14 bases lay between the germline ends. The germline V gene encodes CDR1 MGHRA and CDR2 YSYEKL. The CDR3 loop reads CASSQDFEGGPEAFF. Here the CDR3 DNA reads TGCGCCAGCAGCCAAGATTTTGAGGGCGGACCTGAAGCTTTCTTT.

This clonotype was detected ten times or more. The V call is TRBV10-2, the J call TRBJ1-1; D call uncertain. Germline values: CDR1 WSHSY, CDR2 SAAADI. CDR3 size: 17 residues. V shed 4 bases and J shed 5 bases, with 23 bases lying between them. The CDR3 region is CASSVVFLVGGVTEAFF. The CDR3 region has the DNA TGCGCCAGCAGTGTGGTTTTCCTTGTGGGAGGTGTGACTGAAGCTTTCTTT.

At least ten counts were recorded for this clonotype. The chain joins TRBV24-1 to TRBJ2-2; 10 nucleotides align to TRBD1. This CDR3 contains 16 residues. The V segment lost 3 bases and the J segment 4 bases; nucleotides outside the gene matches: 4. Germline V CDR1 and CDR2: KGHDR, SFDVKD. The CDR3 loop reads CATSDPGQGTTGELFF. The CDR3 DNA reads TGTGCCACCAGTGATCCGGGACAGGGGACCACCGGGGAGCTGTTTTTT.

Ten or more counts support this clonotype. This chain joins TRBV28 and TRBJ2-5; 7 bases fit TRBD2. The CDR3 has 17 residues. V lost 6 bases and J lost 5; bases outside the gene matches: 18. Per germline, CDR1 MDHEN and CDR2 SYDVKM. CDR3 DNA: TGTGCCAGCAGAGGGATTACGAGGGAGGGGCTTTCGGAGACCCAGTACTTC. It specifies CASRGITREGLSETQYF.

V and J are TRBV20-1 and TRBJ1-6; 7 nucleotides match TRBD1. The CDR3 spans 17 residues. In germline, CDR1 is DFQATT, CDR2 SNEGSKA (reference sequence). J was trimmed by 4 bases and V by 0 bases; bases with no gene match: 9. CDR3 sequence (DNA): TGCAGTGCTAGAGATCCAGGGGGGAAATTTTATAATTCACCCCTCCACTTT. Translating it yields CSARDPGGKFYNSPLHF.

This clonotype was recorded at least ten times. The J gene is TRBJ2-2, the V gene TRBV10-3; 8 positions agree with TRBD1. This CDR3 comprises 14 residues. The ends lost 5 bases at V and 3 bases at J; junction bases unmatched: 2. Germline V lookup: CDR1 ENHRY, CDR2 SYGVKD. The CDR3 DNA reads as TGTGCCATCAGTACGGGACAGGACACCGGGGAGCTGTTTTTT. Translation gives CAISTGQDTGELFF.

This chain links TRBV6-1 with TRBJ2-7; no reliable D call. The CDR3 totals 11 residues. CDR1 is MNHNS and CDR2 is SASEGT in the germline V gene. V lost 3 bases, J lost 11 bases, and 11 bases lay in between. CDR3: CASSDYTQEYF. CDR3 in DNA: TGTGCCAGCAGTGATTATACTCAGGAGTACTTC.